Sequencing of this T cell receptor beta chain was carried out in a study of T cell repertoires in cytomegalovirus infection. The study, taken as a whole, reports: Totalled public TCR beta family frequency picked out people who carried CMV plus the relevant HLA. HLA-C-restricted CMV clonotypes gave the most frequent clonotype in two of eight donors.

The germline V and J ends were trimmed by 3 bases and 2 bases, with 13 bases remaining between them. The CDR3 consists of 15 residues. CDR1 KGHSH and CDR2 LQKENI come from the germline V gene. TCRdb passed the reads through MiXCR, listing each CDR3 protein once. The data contain 680,000 or so distinct CDR3 sequences, less than 40% of them singletons. As to this clonotype: Its specificity is not known.

The sample was PBMCs. This TCR was recovered from a human donor in good health (CMV status not recorded). Some clones in this sample may be carry-over from other donors' samples. The chain uses TRBV18 and TRBJ2-5; D gene unclear. CDR3 sequence (DNA): TGTGCCAGCTCACCTCCCGGAACGGCTCAAGAGACCCAGTACTTC. Its protein product is CASSPPGTAQETQYF.